This T cell receptor (beta chain) was found in a study of a mutant IDH1 vaccine in newly diagnosed glioma. Study-wide background: The earlier regimen, radiotherapy, temozolomide, or both, was most often both.

Clones were read by immunoSEQ multiplex PCR, and TCRdb kept only the in-frame ones, dropping some. The sample lists about 61,000 clones, roughly 80% occurring once. This CDR3 comprises 14 residues. The germline CDR1 and CDR2 sequences are LNHDA and SQIVND (reference sequence). V shed 9 bases and J shed 3 bases, with 17 bases lying between them. Time point defined: week 11, during vaccination. Alongside topical imiquimod, each dose of vaccine comprised 300 ug of mutant IDH1 20-mer peptide. The sample holds one count of this clone. Its antigen remains unknown. The source material was PBMCs, sampled from a glioma patient whose treatment included an IDH1 peptide vaccine. The chain couples TRBV19 to TRBJ2-5, with TRBD2 as a possible D gene (5 bases). This clonotype was obtained from a middle-aged man with glioma. The CDR3 nucleotides read TGTGCCAGGGTCCCCCGCCTGAGGGAAGAGACCCAGTACTTC. Translated: CARVPRLREETQYF.